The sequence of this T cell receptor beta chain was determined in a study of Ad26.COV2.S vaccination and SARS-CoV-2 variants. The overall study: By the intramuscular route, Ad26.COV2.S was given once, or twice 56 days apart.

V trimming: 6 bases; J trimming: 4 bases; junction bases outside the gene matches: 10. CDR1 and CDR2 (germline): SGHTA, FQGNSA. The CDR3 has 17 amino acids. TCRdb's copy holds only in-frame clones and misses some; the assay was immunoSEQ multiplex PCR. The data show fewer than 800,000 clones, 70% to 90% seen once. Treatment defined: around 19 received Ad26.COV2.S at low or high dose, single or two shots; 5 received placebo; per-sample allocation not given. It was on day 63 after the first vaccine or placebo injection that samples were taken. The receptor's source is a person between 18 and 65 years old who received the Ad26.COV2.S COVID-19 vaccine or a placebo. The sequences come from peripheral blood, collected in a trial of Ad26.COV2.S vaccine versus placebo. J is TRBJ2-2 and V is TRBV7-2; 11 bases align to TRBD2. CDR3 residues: CASSSGLAERRTGELFF. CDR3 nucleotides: TGTGCCAGCAGTTCGGGACTAGCGGAGAGGCGCACCGGGGAGCTGTTTTTT.